This entry is about one T cell receptor beta chain. The antigen is unknown. The donors were members of the validation cohort, which comprised about 130 subjects and was separate from the first cohort of 666 subjects. This CDR3 contains 15 residues. With V trimmed by 0 bases and J by 4 bases, 4 bases remained unmatched. Germline V CDR1 and CDR2: SGHTA, FQGTGA. This sample was taken from a study of cytomegalovirus exposure and HLA in healthy donors. The repertoire was sequenced with immunoSEQ multiplex PCR; TCRdb's copy has only in-frame clones and lacks some. The data hold approximately 110,000 clones, with about 94% observed a single time. Findings and caveats of the study: Cytomegalovirus status was reportedly diagnosed by the classifier with high specificity and sensitivity. Confirmation was obtained in vitro that a few CMV-associated chains are specific for CMV antigens. The authors listed 150 or so TCR beta chains as cytomegalovirus-associated.

The chain is built from TRBV7-3 and TRBJ2-5; 8 bases align to TRBD2. Sequencing was carried out using PBMCs. The sequence came from a woman aged 18-35 years in good health and CMV-seronegative. The CDR3 loop reads CASSLTPAGVETQYF. For the CDR3, the DNA is TGTGCCAGCAGCTTAACTCCAGCGGGAGTAGAGACCCAGTACTTC.